This is a list of T cell receptor beta chains from one sample in a study of blood T cell repertoires in COVID-19. Produced via immunoSEQ multiplex PCR; TCRdb's table is partial and in-frame only. This table has 150,000 to 200,000 clones, around 83% appearing once. Material for sequencing was peripheral blood. Receptors originate from a woman aged 45 to 65 with COVID-19, enrolled during active disease. Both conserved end residues are part of each CDR3. The order of the fields is CDR3 length, J gene, V gene, clone size, D gene, CDR3 DNA, CDR3 protein. D genes are given only for firm matches. The size of a clone is reported for some rows only, either as once, few or many, or as a class for expanded clones.

>17|TRBJ1-5|TRBV5-1|NA|NA
TGCGCCAGCAGCTCTCGCAGGTTCGTTATGGACAATCAGCCCCAGCATTTT
CASSSRRFVMDNQPQHF
>13|TRBJ1-1|TRBV3-1/TRBV3-2|NA|NA
TGTGCCAGCAGCCTAGCCCGGAACACTGAAGCTTTCTTT
CASSLARNTEAFF
>14|TRBJ1-2|TRBV28|NA|NA
TGTGCCAGCAGTCCCCAGGGGACTAACTATGGCTACACCTTC
CASSPQGTNYGYTF
>14|TRBJ1-6|TRBV15|few|NA
TGTGCCACCAGCGGGAGCTCCTATAATTCACCCCTCCACTTT
CATSGSSYNSPLHF
>13|TRBJ1-1|TRBV15|NA|TRBD1
TGTGCCACCAGCACGGACAGGGACACTGAAGCTTTCTTT
CATSTDRDTEAFF
>13|TRBJ1-1|TRBV6-2/TRBV6-3|NA|NA
TGTGCCAGCCGCCGCAGGGGCTACACTGAAGCTTTCTTT
CASRRRGYTEAFF
>16|TRBJ1-6|TRBV7-3|few|NA
TGTGCCAGCAGCTTAAGTGGGAGCTCCTATAATTCACCCCTCCACTTT
CASSLSGSSYNSPLHF
>12|TRBJ1-2|TRBV30|once|TRBD1
TGTGCCTGGGGCGGACAGGGACCTAGCTACACCTTC
CAWGGQGPSYTF
>15|TRBJ2-3|TRBV7-3|NA|TRBD2
TGTGCCAGCAGCCGCGGGACTAGCGACACAGATACGCAGTATTTT
CASSRGTSDTDTQYF
>15|TRBJ1-2|TRBV11-2|NA|TRBD1
TGTGCCAGCAGCCACAGACAGGGTAGTAACTATGGCTACACCTTC
CASSHRQGSNYGYTF
>15|TRBJ2-3|TRBV7-3|once|TRBD2
TGTGCCAGCAGCTTAACTAGCGGGGGCCCAGATACGCAGTATTTT
CASSLTSGGPDTQYF
>14|TRBJ2-3|TRBV27|NA|TRBD1
TGTGCCAGCACCATGTCGGACAGGTCAGATACGCAGTATTTT
CASTMSDRSDTQYF
>12|TRBJ2-7|TRBV5-6|once|NA
TGTGCCAGCAGCCTGGGACAATCCGAGCAGTACTTC
CASSLGQSEQYF
>15|TRBJ2-3|TRBV28|NA|TRBD2
TGTGCCAGCCTCATTTCGGCGGGGGGGCGCGCCGGTCTTTATTTT
CASLISAGGRAGLYF
>15|TRBJ1-1|TRBV28|NA|TRBD1
TGTGCCAGCAGAATCGGGACAGGGATGAACACTGAAGCTTTCTTT
CASRIGTGMNTEAFF
>14|TRBJ2-3|TRBV11-1|once|NA
TGTGCCAGCAGCTTCCCGGCGTCGGGAGATACGCAGTATTTT
CASSFPASGDTQYF